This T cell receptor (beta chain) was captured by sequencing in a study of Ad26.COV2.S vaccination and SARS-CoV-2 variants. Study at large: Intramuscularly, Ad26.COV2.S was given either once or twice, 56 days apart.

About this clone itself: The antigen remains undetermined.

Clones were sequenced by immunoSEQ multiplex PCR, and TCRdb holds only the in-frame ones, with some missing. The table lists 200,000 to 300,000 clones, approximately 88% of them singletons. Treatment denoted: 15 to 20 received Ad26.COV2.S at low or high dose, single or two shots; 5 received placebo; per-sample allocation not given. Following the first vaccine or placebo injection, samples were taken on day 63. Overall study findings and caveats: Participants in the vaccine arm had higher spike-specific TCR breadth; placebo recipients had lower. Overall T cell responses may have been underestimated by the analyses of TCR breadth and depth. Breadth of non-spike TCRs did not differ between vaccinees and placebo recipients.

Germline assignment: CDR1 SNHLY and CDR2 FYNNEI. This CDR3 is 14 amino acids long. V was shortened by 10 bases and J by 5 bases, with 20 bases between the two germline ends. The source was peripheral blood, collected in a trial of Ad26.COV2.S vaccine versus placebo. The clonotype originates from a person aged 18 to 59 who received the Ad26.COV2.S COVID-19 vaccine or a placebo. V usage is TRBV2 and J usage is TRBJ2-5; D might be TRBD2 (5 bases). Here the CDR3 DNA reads TGTGCCAAGACTACGGATTTTGAGTCGGAGACCCAGTACTTC. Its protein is CAKTTDFESETQYF.